The rows below give T cell receptor beta chains drawn from one sample of a study of blood T cells in healthy people across ages. TCRdb itself ran the 5' RACE reads through MiXCR, one entry per CDR3 protein. Of 800,000 to 1,300,000 distinct CDR3 sequences in the sample, 25% are singletons; the top ten hold around 0.75%. A further study also used this sample, focusing on T cells of mothers and their children.

The specimen was blood. These receptors all stem from a girl between 2 and 10 years old in good health. The CDR3 runs from the conserved cysteine through the conserved F or W. Each record gives: clone size, D gene, V gene, J gene, CDR3 DNA, CDR3 protein. D genes are given only for firm matches. The listing skips clone size in some rows; elsewhere it reads once, few, many or a size class.

clone_size: -
d_call: -
v_call: TRBV29-1
j_call: TRBJ2-7
cdr3_nt: TGCAGCGCCGGGGGGCGGGGAACAGAGCAGTACTTC
cdr3_aa: CSAGGRGTEQYF

clone_size: few
d_call: TRBD2
v_call: TRBV19
j_call: TRBJ2-1
cdr3_nt: TGTGCCAGTAGTATAGGAGCGGGGGTCTACAATGAGCAGTTCTTC
cdr3_aa: CASSIGAGVYNEQFF

clone_size: -
d_call: -
v_call: TRBV5-4
j_call: TRBJ1-2
cdr3_nt: TGTGCCAGCAGCAGCCTGACAGAGGGGCGACACTATGGCTACACCTTC
cdr3_aa: CASSSLTEGRHYGYTF

clone_size: -
d_call: TRBD1
v_call: TRBV28
j_call: TRBJ2-5
cdr3_nt: TGTGCCAGCAGTCGACAGGGTAGTCAGGACCAGTACTTC
cdr3_aa: CASSRQGSQDQYF

clone_size: -
d_call: TRBD2
v_call: TRBV29-1
j_call: TRBJ2-4
cdr3_nt: TGCAGCGTTTTCCGGGCGGGGGTAAACATTCAGTACTTC
cdr3_aa: CSVFRAGVNIQYF

clone_size: -
d_call: -
v_call: TRBV6-6
j_call: TRBJ2-2
cdr3_nt: TGTGCCAGCAGGCTTGCCGGGGAGCTGTTTTTT
cdr3_aa: CASRLAGELFF

clone_size: -
d_call: -
v_call: TRBV24-1
j_call: TRBJ1-1
cdr3_nt: TGTGCCGCCTGGATGAACACTGAAGCTTTCTTT
cdr3_aa: CAAWMNTEAFF

clone_size: -
d_call: -
v_call: TRBV4-1
j_call: TRBJ2-1
cdr3_nt: TGCGCCAGCGGGTGGGGCCATGAGCAGTTCTTC
cdr3_aa: CASGWGHEQFF

clone_size: many
d_call: TRBD1
v_call: TRBV20-1
j_call: TRBJ2-5
cdr3_nt: TGCAGTGCATATATGACAGGGGGCGGAGAGACCCAGTACTTC
cdr3_aa: CSAYMTGGGETQYF

clone_size: -
d_call: -
v_call: TRBV27
j_call: TRBJ1-1
cdr3_nt: TGTGCCAGCAGAACGGAGGGTACCACTGAAGCTTTCTTT
cdr3_aa: CASRTEGTTEAFF

clone_size: few
d_call: -
v_call: TRBV3-1
j_call: TRBJ1-1
cdr3_nt: TGTGCCAGCAGCCAGAGACAGCTCATGAACACTGAAGCTTTCTTT
cdr3_aa: CASSQRQLMNTEAFF

clone_size: -
d_call: TRBD2
v_call: TRBV20-1
j_call: TRBJ2-1
cdr3_nt: TGCAGTGCTGCGGCGGGGGGGAAATACAATGAGCAGTTCTTC
cdr3_aa: CSAAAGGKYNEQFF

clone_size: few
d_call: TRBD2
v_call: TRBV3-1
j_call: TRBJ2-3
cdr3_nt: TGTGCCAGCAGCCAACGGGGGGGCCTGCAAGATACGCAGTATTTT
cdr3_aa: CASSQRGGLQDTQYF

clone_size: -
d_call: -
v_call: TRBV29-1
j_call: TRBJ1-1
cdr3_nt: TGCAGCGTTGAAGGCAGGGCCAAATCTGAAGCTTTCTTT
cdr3_aa: CSVEGRAKSEAFF

clone_size: -
d_call: -
v_call: TRBV28
j_call: TRBJ2-7
cdr3_nt: TGTGCCAGCGATATTGGAGGGAACGAGCAGTACTTC
cdr3_aa: CASDIGGNEQYF

clone_size: -
d_call: TRBD1
v_call: TRBV29-1
j_call: TRBJ2-7
cdr3_nt: TGCAGCGTCGGACAGGGCCGCTCCTACGAGCAGTACTTC
cdr3_aa: CSVGQGRSYEQYF

clone_size: few
d_call: TRBD1
v_call: TRBV29-1
j_call: TRBJ2-1
cdr3_nt: TGCAGCGTCATACGGGGGACAGGGGAGCAGTTCTTC
cdr3_aa: CSVIRGTGEQFF

clone_size: few
d_call: -
v_call: TRBV6-5
j_call: TRBJ1-2
cdr3_nt: TGTGCCAGCAGTTCCGGGAGCTTTTATGGCTACACCTTC
cdr3_aa: CASSSGSFYGYTF

clone_size: -
d_call: -
v_call: TRBV9
j_call: TRBJ2-5
cdr3_nt: TGTGCCAGCAGCGTCCAGGACAGTCAAGAGACCCAGTACTTC
cdr3_aa: CASSVQDSQETQYF

clone_size: -
d_call: -
v_call: TRBV20-1
j_call: TRBJ2-2
cdr3_nt: TGCAGTGCTCCACCTAGAGGGTGGACCGGGGAGCTGTTTTTT
cdr3_aa: CSAPPRGWTGELFF

clone_size: few
d_call: -
v_call: TRBV7-2
j_call: TRBJ2-3
cdr3_nt: TGTGCCAGCAGCGGGATAGCGGAGGAGGTAGCAGATACGCAGTATTTT
cdr3_aa: CASSGIAEEVADTQYF

clone_size: -
d_call: -
v_call: TRBV6-1
j_call: TRBJ2-7
cdr3_nt: TGTGCCAGCAGCCAACTACTTCACTACGAGCAGTACTTC
cdr3_aa: CASSQLLHYEQYF

clone_size: -
d_call: TRBD2
v_call: TRBV3-1
j_call: TRBJ2-7
cdr3_nt: TGTGCCAGCAGCCGGACTAGCCCCCTTTACGAGCAGTACTTC
cdr3_aa: CASSRTSPLYEQYF

clone_size: many
d_call: -
v_call: TRBV5-1
j_call: TRBJ2-5
cdr3_nt: TGTGCCAGCAGCTTGGGAAGCGAGACCCAGTACTTC
cdr3_aa: CASSLGSETQYF

clone_size: -
d_call: -
v_call: TRBV7-2
j_call: TRBJ2-7
cdr3_nt: TGTGCCAGCAGCTTTGTGGGGGCCTACGAGCAGTACTTC
cdr3_aa: CASSFVGAYEQYF

clone_size: -
d_call: TRBD1
v_call: TRBV14
j_call: TRBJ2-1
cdr3_nt: TGTGCCAGCAGCACTAAGGTCACAGGGGACAATGAGCAGTTCTTC
cdr3_aa: CASSTKVTGDNEQFF

clone_size: -
d_call: -
v_call: TRBV20-1
j_call: TRBJ2-5
cdr3_nt: TGCAGTGCTTCCGGGACTGGGAAGCAGTCCCAGTACTTC
cdr3_aa: CSASGTGKQSQYF

clone_size: -
d_call: -
v_call: TRBV20-1
j_call: TRBJ2-5
cdr3_nt: TGCAGTGCTAGAGATCTAAAGGGATACAACCAAGAGACCCAGTACTTC
cdr3_aa: CSARDLKGYNQETQYF

clone_size: few
d_call: -
v_call: TRBV29-1
j_call: TRBJ2-5
cdr3_nt: TGCAGCGTTGACCCCGGACAGCGAGGGAGGGACCAGTACTTC
cdr3_aa: CSVDPGQRGRDQYF

clone_size: -
d_call: TRBD2
v_call: TRBV10-2
j_call: TRBJ2-5
cdr3_nt: TGCGTCAGCGGAGGGACTAGCGGGATTACAGAGACCCAGTACTTC
cdr3_aa: CVSGGTSGITETQYF

clone_size: -
d_call: -
v_call: TRBV2
j_call: TRBJ1-5
cdr3_nt: TGTGCCAGCAGTGAAATGCTCGGGACGAATCAGCCCCAGCATTTT
cdr3_aa: CASSEMLGTNQPQHF

clone_size: -
d_call: TRBD1
v_call: TRBV29-1
j_call: TRBJ1-2
cdr3_nt: TGCAGCGCTACGGACAGGGGAAGAGGCTACACCTTC
cdr3_aa: CSATDRGRGYTF

clone_size: few
d_call: -
v_call: TRBV6-2/TRBV6-3
j_call: TRBJ2-7
cdr3_nt: TGTGCCAGCACCGGACAGACCTACGAGCAGTACTTC
cdr3_aa: CASTGQTYEQYF

clone_size: -
d_call: TRBD1
v_call: TRBV12-5
j_call: TRBJ2-1
cdr3_nt: TGTGCTAGTGGCTCTTCCGGGACAGGGGGCATGGGTGAGCAGTTCTTC
cdr3_aa: CASGSSGTGGMGEQFF

clone_size: -
d_call: -
v_call: TRBV7-9
j_call: TRBJ2-3
cdr3_nt: TGTGCCAGCAGCCCTATAAGGCCTAACACAGATACGCAGTATTTT
cdr3_aa: CASSPIRPNTDTQYF

clone_size: few
d_call: -
v_call: TRBV6-1
j_call: TRBJ2-1
cdr3_nt: TGTGCCAGCAGCGGAGGGCTAGTCGATGAGCAGTTCTTC
cdr3_aa: CASSGGLVDEQFF

clone_size: few
d_call: -
v_call: TRBV4-3
j_call: TRBJ1-4
cdr3_nt: TGCGCCAGCAGCCAAGCTCAAAAGGGGGGCCGGGGTGAAAAACTGTTTTTT
cdr3_aa: CASSQAQKGGRGEKLFF

clone_size: -
d_call: TRBD2
v_call: TRBV9
j_call: TRBJ2-1
cdr3_nt: TGTGCCAGCAGCGGTAGCGGGAGGGATTCAGATGAGCAGTTCTTC
cdr3_aa: CASSGSGRDSDEQFF

clone_size: -
d_call: -
v_call: TRBV10-3
j_call: TRBJ1-1
cdr3_nt: TGTGCCTCCGGATCGGGGACTGAGGCTTTCTTT
cdr3_aa: CASGSGTEAFF

clone_size: few
d_call: -
v_call: TRBV6-1
j_call: TRBJ1-2
cdr3_nt: TGTGCCAGCAATGAGGGGCAGGGGCGAGGCTACACCTTC
cdr3_aa: CASNEGQGRGYTF

clone_size: many
d_call: -
v_call: TRBV7-9
j_call: TRBJ1-4
cdr3_nt: TGTGCCAGCAGCTTCAGTGAAAAACTGTTTTTT
cdr3_aa: CASSFSEKLFF

clone_size: few
d_call: TRBD1
v_call: TRBV12-3/TRBV12-4
j_call: TRBJ2-7
cdr3_nt: TGTGCCAGCAAACCGACAGGGGCGGGCGAGCAGTACTTC
cdr3_aa: CASKPTGAGEQYF

clone_size: few
d_call: -
v_call: TRBV12-3/TRBV12-4
j_call: TRBJ2-3
cdr3_nt: TGTGCCAGCAGCACTCTAGGAGATACGCAGTATTTT
cdr3_aa: CASSTLGDTQYF

clone_size: few
d_call: -
v_call: TRBV4-1
j_call: TRBJ2-1
cdr3_nt: TGCGCCAGCAGCCAAGAACCACTAAACAATGAGCAGTTCTTC
cdr3_aa: CASSQEPLNNEQFF

clone_size: -
d_call: -
v_call: TRBV7-9
j_call: TRBJ2-5
cdr3_nt: TGTGCCAGCAGCTCATTCGCCGGACTGAACCAAGAGACCCAGTACTTC
cdr3_aa: CASSSFAGLNQETQYF

clone_size: many
d_call: TRBD1
v_call: TRBV29-1
j_call: TRBJ2-5
cdr3_nt: TGCAGCGTTGTAGAAGGGGGCGAAGAGACCCAGTACTTC
cdr3_aa: CSVVEGGEETQYF

clone_size: -
d_call: -
v_call: TRBV27
j_call: TRBJ2-5
cdr3_nt: TGTGCCAGCAGTTTAGCCTATAAAGAGACCCAGTACTTC
cdr3_aa: CASSLAYKETQYF

clone_size: few
d_call: -
v_call: TRBV20-1
j_call: TRBJ1-4
cdr3_nt: TGCAGTGCTCATCCGTGTGGGGAGGAGGATGAAAAACTGTTTTTT
cdr3_aa: CSAHPCGEEDEKLFF

clone_size: few
d_call: -
v_call: TRBV9
j_call: TRBJ2-3
cdr3_nt: TGTGCCAGCAGCGGAGATCTTAGGGGGGGCACAGATACGCAGTATTTT
cdr3_aa: CASSGDLRGGTDTQYF

clone_size: few
d_call: TRBD2
v_call: TRBV12-3/TRBV12-4
j_call: TRBJ2-1
cdr3_nt: TGTGCCAGCAGTAACCCAGCGGGAGGGGATGAGCAGTTCTTC
cdr3_aa: CASSNPAGGDEQFF

clone_size: -
d_call: TRBD2
v_call: TRBV19
j_call: TRBJ2-4
cdr3_nt: TGTGCCAGTAGTATCCGGCTAGCGGGAGTCGATGGCATTCAGTACTTC
cdr3_aa: CASSIRLAGVDGIQYF

clone_size: few
d_call: TRBD2
v_call: TRBV2
j_call: TRBJ2-5
cdr3_nt: TGTGCCAGCAGTGACGGACTAGAAGCCTGGGAGACCCAGTACTTC
cdr3_aa: CASSDGLEAWETQYF

clone_size: few
d_call: -
v_call: TRBV6-2/TRBV6-3
j_call: TRBJ1-5
cdr3_nt: TGTGCCAGCAGTTATAGGTTACAGGGTCTGAACATTGATCAGCCCCAGCATTTT
cdr3_aa: CASSYRLQGLNIDQPQHF

clone_size: few
d_call: -
v_call: TRBV27
j_call: TRBJ2-7
cdr3_nt: TGTGCCAGCAGTTTATCGCTAGGTCCGGGCGAGCAGTACTTC
cdr3_aa: CASSLSLGPGEQYF

clone_size: -
d_call: -
v_call: TRBV9
j_call: TRBJ2-1
cdr3_nt: TGTGCCACCGCTCCCGTTCTAGCGACCAATGAGCAGTTCTTC
cdr3_aa: CATAPVLATNEQFF

clone_size: -
d_call: TRBD2
v_call: TRBV5-1
j_call: TRBJ2-2
cdr3_nt: TGCGCCAGCAGTAGGGACTATAACACCGGGGAGCTGTTTTTT
cdr3_aa: CASSRDYNTGELFF

clone_size: few
d_call: TRBD1
v_call: TRBV12-3/TRBV12-4
j_call: TRBJ2-7
cdr3_nt: TGTGCCAGCACCCCATCCGGGACAGTCTCCTACGAGCAGTACTTC
cdr3_aa: CASTPSGTVSYEQYF

clone_size: many
d_call: -
v_call: TRBV11-2
j_call: TRBJ2-5
cdr3_nt: TGTGCCAGCAGCTTGGCCTTTGAGCAGTACTTC
cdr3_aa: CASSLAFEQYF

clone_size: few
d_call: -
v_call: TRBV7-9
j_call: TRBJ2-5
cdr3_nt: TGTGCCAGCAGCCCTACAGGGATAGGGCCCCAAGAGACCCAGTACTTC
cdr3_aa: CASSPTGIGPQETQYF